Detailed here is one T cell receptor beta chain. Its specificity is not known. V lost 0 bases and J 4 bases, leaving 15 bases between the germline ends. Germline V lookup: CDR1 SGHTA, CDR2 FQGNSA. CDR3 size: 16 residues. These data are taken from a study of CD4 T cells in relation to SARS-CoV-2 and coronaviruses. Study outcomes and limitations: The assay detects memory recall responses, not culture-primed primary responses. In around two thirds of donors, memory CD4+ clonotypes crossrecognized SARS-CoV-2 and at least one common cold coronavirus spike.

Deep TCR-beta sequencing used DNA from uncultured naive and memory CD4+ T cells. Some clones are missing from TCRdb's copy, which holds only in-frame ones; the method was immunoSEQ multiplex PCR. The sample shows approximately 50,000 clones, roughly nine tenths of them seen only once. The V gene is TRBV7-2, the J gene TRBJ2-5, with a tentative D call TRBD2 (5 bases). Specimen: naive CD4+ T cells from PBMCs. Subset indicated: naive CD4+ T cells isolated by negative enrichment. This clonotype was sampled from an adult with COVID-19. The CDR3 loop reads CASSLAIGVFTETQYF. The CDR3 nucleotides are TGTGCCAGCAGCTTAGCGATCGGGGTCTTTACAGAGACCCAGTACTTC.